The entry below gives a single TCR beta chain sequence along with its context. Its specificity is not known. This sample stems from a study of TIL therapy for anti-PD-1-resistant metastatic lung cancer. Overall study context: Tumors carried a median roughly 1.5 non-synonymous mutations per megabase.

The time point here: pre-treatment sample, taken before nivolumab and TIL therapy. The libraries were made with immunoSEQ v3. Sequencing depth was around 2 million read pairs for survey level, roughly 4.5-6.5 million for deep. Data came from immunoSEQ multiplex PCR; TCRdb stores just in-frame clones and leaves some out. The table has around 55,000 clones, roughly 77% seen once. Findings and limits, study-wide: This highly selected cohort may not generalize to typical lung cancer patients.

Germline V gene data show CDR1 as MNHEY and CDR2 as SVGAGI. This CDR3 spans 11 amino acids. Between the trimmed V and J ends, which lost 7 bases and 3 bases, there was a span of 7 bases. This receptor was identified in a person aged 25-79 years with non-small cell lung cancer. This sample comprised blood, obtained at baseline. This chain joins TRBV6-5 and TRBJ2-7, with TRBD1 as a possible D gene (6 bases). CDR3 sequence reads: CASTTGYEQYF. Here the CDR3 DNA reads TGTGCCAGCACGACAGGCTACGAGCAGTACTTC.